Shown below are 19 T cell receptor beta chains from a single sample sequenced in a study of blood T cell repertoires in COVID-19. The table came from immunoSEQ multiplex PCR; TCRdb's copy has only in-frame clones and leaves some out. The sample contains about 73,000 clones, approximately 83% of which appear only once. Specimen: peripheral blood. The receptors were gathered from a woman in her sixties or seventies with acute or convalescent COVID-19.

The chain couples TRBV19 to TRBJ1-5, with D maybe TRBD1 (5 bases). The CDR3 contains 14 residues. The germline V gene encodes CDR1 LNHDA and CDR2 SQIVND (reference sequence). The germline V and J ends were trimmed by 1 base and 5 bases, with 9 bases remaining between them. The CDR3 DNA reads TGTGCCAGTAGTATAGTGGCAGGGTATCAGCCCCAGCATTTT. Residues: CASSIVAGYQPQHF. The full variable domain, with the rest looked up from reference TRBV19 and TRBJ1-5, is DGGITQSPKYLFRKEGQNVTLSCEQNLNHDAMYWYRQDPGQGLRLIYYSQIVNDFQKGDIAEGYSVSREKKESFPLTVTSAQKNPTAFYLCASSIVAGYQPQHFGDGTRLSIL.

This chain joins TRBV6-5 and TRBJ1-4; D gene unclear. In germline, CDR1 is MNHEY, CDR2 SVGAGI. CDR3 length equals 13 residues. V shed 3 bases and J shed 5 bases, with 7 bases lying between them. DNA for the CDR3: TGTGCCAGCAGTTATAACAGAAATGAAAAACTGTTTTTT. Protein product: CASSYNRNEKLFF.

The rearrangement uses TRBV6-1 and TRBJ2-1, with 7 bases lining up with TRBD2. V was clipped by 0 bases and J by 7 bases; unmatched bases: 9. The CDR3 is made up of 16 amino acids. Germline-derived CDR1 and CDR2 are MNHNS and SASEGT. The CDR3 coding sequence is TGTGCCAGCAGTGAAGCAAGTCTCCAGGGAGGGAATGAGCAGTTCTTC. This sequence encodes CASSEASLQGGNEQFF.

The genes are TRBV20-1 and TRBJ2-7; no firm D call. This CDR3 is built from 13 residues. Germline V gene lookup returns CDR1 DFQATT and CDR2 SNEGSKA (reference sequence). Trimming took 3 bases from V and 2 from J, leaving 11 bases between them. CDR3 sequence (DNA): TGCAGTGCTAGTCTTGCGGCGGCCTACGAGCAGTACTTC. Translated: CSASLAAAYEQYF.

The chain has TRBV12-3 or TRBV12-4 and TRBJ1-2; TRBD1 is a possible D gene (6 bases). The CDR3 is 12 residues long. V lost 6 bases, J lost 4 bases, and 9 bases lay in between. The CDR3 bases are TGTGCCAGCAGGACAGGTATCTATGGCTACACCTTC. Translated, it gives CASRTGIYGYTF.

This rearrangement joins TRBV5-1 to TRBJ1-1, with D perhaps TRBD1 (5 bases). The V gene's germline CDR1 is SGHRS and CDR2 YFSETQ. The CDR3 is made up of 16 amino acids. The ends were cut back, 0 bases at V and 0 bases at J, with 12 bases in the middle. For the CDR3, the DNA is TGCGCCAGCAGCTTGGGGCCAACGGGGGTGAACACTGAAGCTTTCTTT. Residues: CASSLGPTGVNTEAFF.

The chain recombines TRBV10-1 with TRBJ2-3; D ambiguous. The CDR3 extends over 17 amino acids. V was clipped by 0 bases and J by 6 bases, with 19 bases between them. In germline, CDR1 is WNHNN, CDR2 SYGVQD (reference sequence). The CDR3 coding sequence is TGCGCCAGCAGTGAGTCGCGAGGCTTGATCAGCATCGATACGCAGTATTTT. Translation: CASSESRGLISIDTQYF.

The V gene is TRBV5-6, the J gene TRBJ1-2; D is perhaps TRBD1 (5 bases). Trimming pared 1 base from V and 1 base from J, leaving 8 bases between. In germline, CDR1 is SGHDT, CDR2 YYEEEE. This CDR3 is built from 14 residues. CDR3 amino acids: CASSLTQGNYGYTF. The CDR3 DNA is TGTGCCAGCAGCTTGACTCAGGGTAACTATGGCTACACCTTC.

Of note for this clone: This specimen includes other DNA sequences encoding the same CDR3. This chain uses TRBV6-5 with TRBJ1-4, with 7 positions matching TRBD1. The CDR3 sequence is 14 residues long. The germline CDR1 and CDR2 sequences are MNHEY and SVGAGI. V gave up 5 bases and J gave up 8 bases; unmatched junction bases: 8. This CDR3 is CASSPQGVGEKLFF. The CDR3 bases are TGTGCCAGCAGTCCTCAGGGGGTTGGGGAAAAACTGTTTTTT.

Regarding this clone: One junction end disagrees with the germline gene, perhaps due to a read error. The chain carries TRBV3-1 (or the pseudogene TRBV3-2) and TRBJ1-2, with unresolved D. CDR1 is LGHDT and CDR2 is YNNKEL in the germline V gene (reference sequence). This CDR3 region has 11 residues. The CDR3 loop reads CASSQESVPSF. CDR3 coding DNA: TGTGCCAGCAGCCAAGAGTCAGTACCTAGCTTC.

This chain links TRBV19 with TRBJ2-1; 9 bases fit TRBD2. The CDR3 is 13 residues long. From germline, CDR1 is LNHDA and CDR2 SQIVND (reference sequence). Trimming at V came to 5 bases and at J to 9 bases, leaving 5 bases not matched to a gene. CDR3 nucleotides: TGTGCCAGTAGTGCGGGAGGGGGGCCTGAGCAGTTCTTC. Its protein is CASSAGGGPEQFF.

The chain recombines TRBV29-1 with TRBJ1-2; 7 bases agree with TRBD1. The V segment lost 4 bases and the J segment 8 bases; nucleotides outside the gene matches: 10. Looked up from germline, CDR1 is SQVTM and CDR2 is ANQGSEA. The CDR3 is 13 residues long. CDR3 coding DNA: TGCAGCGTTGCGAACAGGGGAACTTGGGGCTACACCTTC. This encodes CSVANRGTWGYTF.

This clone was seen ten or more times. The V gene is TRBV4-1, the J gene TRBJ1-5, with no clear D. CDR3 length: 15 amino acids. Trimming stripped 1 base from V and 4 bases from J, with 11 bases between. Germline CDR1 MGHRA, CDR2 YSYEKL. The DNA of the CDR3 is TGCGCCAGCAGCCAAGGGCCCGCTCAAAATCAGCCCCAGCATTTT. This encodes CASSQGPAQNQPQHF.

The V and J genes are TRBV10-3 and TRBJ1-5; D is perhaps TRBD1 (6 bases). Trimming pared 0 bases from V and 4 bases from J, leaving 10 bases between. The CDR3 runs to 15 residues. Germline CDR1 ENHRY, CDR2 SYGVKD. CDR3 DNA: TGTGCCATCAGTGAGTCTGAACAGGGAAATCAGCCCCAGCATTTT. This translates into CAISESEQGNQPQHF.

V and J are TRBV6-6 and TRBJ1-1; D is undetermined. The V gene's germline CDR1 is MNHNY and CDR2 SVGAGI (reference sequence). V lost 6 bases and J 6 bases, leaving 11 bases between the germline ends. The CDR3 covers 12 residues. DNA for the CDR3: TGTGCCAGCAGCCCTAAAGGAGCTGAAGCTTTCTTT. Residues: CASSPKGAEAFF.

The V call is TRBV25-1, the J call TRBJ1-1; tentative D call: TRBD1 (6 bases). Germline-derived CDR1 and CDR2 are MGHDK and SYGVNS. Trimming stripped 9 bases from V and 1 base from J, with 12 bases between. This CDR3 is built from 13 residues. The CDR3 reads CASLGQPNTEAFF. In nucleotides, the CDR3 is TGTGCCAGTTTGGGACAACCGAACACTGAAGCTTTCTTT.

The chain carries TRBV10-3 and TRBJ1-1; D call uncertain. The CDR3 consists of 12 residues. V shed 6 bases and J shed 1 base, with 6 bases lying between them. Germline V gene lookup returns CDR1 ENHRY and CDR2 SYGVKD. CDR3 region: CAIRAENTEAFF. As DNA, the CDR3 is TGTGCCATCAGGGCCGAGAACACTGAAGCTTTCTTT.

Points on this clone: The same CDR3 also results from other DNA sequences found in this sample. V and J are TRBV9 and TRBJ2-1; 7 bases align to TRBD2. Germline CDR1 is SGDLS and CDR2 is YYNGEE. The CDR3 is 15 amino acids. V dropped 2 bases and J dropped 0; count of bases not matched to a gene: 2. CDR3 amino acids: CASSVGGDSYNEQFF. In nucleotides, the CDR3 is TGTGCCAGCAGCGTGGGAGGGGACTCCTACAATGAGCAGTTCTTC. The full variable domain, its missing parts supplied by reference TRBV9 and TRBJ2-1, is DSGVTQTPKHLITATGQRVTLRCSPRSGDLSVYWYQQSLDQGLQFLIQYYNGEERAKGNILERFSAQQFPDLHSELNLSSLELGDSALYFCASSVGGDSYNEQFFGPGTRLTVL.

This sequence joins TRBV9 and TRBJ2-2, with unresolved D. The CDR3 has 14 amino acids. Trimming took off 2 bases at V and 5 bases at J, with 10 bases between the two ends. Germline V gene sequence: CDR1 SGDLS, CDR2 YYNGEE. The DNA of the CDR3 is TGTGCCAGCAGCGTGTACGGTTCTACCGGGGAGCTGTTTTTT. Its protein product is CASSVYGSTGELFF.